These 23 T cell receptor beta chains came from one sample sequenced in a study of human T cells and chemical hapten exposure. RNA extraction used unfractionated whole blood as the source of total RNA. TCRdb reprocessed the 5' RACE reads with MiXCR, giving one entry per CDR3 protein. The sample includes 100,000 to 120,000 distinct CDR3 sequences, approximately 19% of them seen just once. The receptors were gathered from a human donor in good health.

The rearrangement joins TRBV3-1 to TRBJ2-3, with D maybe TRBD2 (6 bases). This CDR3 comprises 11 residues. Germline CDR1 is LGHDT and CDR2 is YNNKEL (reference sequence). Trimming removed 8 bases at V and 6 bases at J, with 9 bases between. This CDR3 is CASRREDTQYF. The CDR3 DNA follows: TGTGCCAGCCGACGGGAGGATACGCAGTATTTT.

This clonotype came up a few times. The V gene is TRBV13, the J gene TRBJ2-1; 9 bases line up with TRBD2. The germline V gene encodes CDR1 PRHDT and CDR2 FYEKMQ (reference sequence). There are 13 residues in the CDR3. V lost 3 bases and J lost 9; bases outside the gene matches: 3. The CDR3 nucleotides are TGTGCCAGCAGCTTGCGGGAGGGAGGTGAGCAGTTCTTC. It is translated as CASSLREGGEQFF.

The chain employs TRBV19 and TRBJ2-7; D perhaps matches TRBD1 (5 bases). V lost 6 bases, J lost 3 bases, and 12 bases lay in between. From germline, CDR1 is LNHDA and CDR2 SQIVND (reference sequence). This CDR3 has 13 residues. The chain's CDR3 is CASSPARDYEQYF. For the CDR3, the DNA is TGTGCCAGTAGCCCCGCCAGGGACTACGAGCAGTACTTC.

The chain couples TRBV10-1 to TRBJ1-1; maybe TRBD1 (5 bases). CDR1 and CDR2 from the germline V gene are WNHNN and SYGVQD (reference sequence). This CDR3 comprises 13 residues. V shed 2 bases and J shed 4 bases, with 8 bases lying between them. CDR3 coding DNA: TGCGCCAGCAGTGAGCGGGGCGTCACTGAAGCTTTCTTT. Amino acids: CASSERGVTEAFF.

V and J are TRBV28 and TRBJ2-3, with 14 bases matching TRBD2. There are 16 residues in the CDR3. CDR1 MDHEN and CDR2 SYDVKM come from the germline V gene. With 6 bases clipped from V and 5 bases from J, the junction kept 7 bases outside the gene matches. CDR3 sequence: CASSPTSGRAQDTQYF. CDR3 DNA: TGTGCCAGCAGCCCGACTAGCGGGAGGGCCCAAGATACGCAGTATTTT. Based on the CDR3 plus reference TRBV28 and TRBJ2-3, the full variable domain is DVKVTQSSRYLVKRTGEKVFLECVQDMDHENMFWYRQDPGLGLRLIYFSYDVKMKEKGDIPEGYSVSREKKERFSLILESASTNQTSMYLCASSPTSGRAQDTQYFGPGTRLTVL.

CDR3 in amino acids: CASSLAGEPNEQFF. In DNA, the CDR3 is TGTGCCAGCAGTTTAGCTGGGGAACCCAATGAGCAGTTCTTC. V and J are TRBV27 and TRBJ2-1; D ambiguous. The V and J ends lost 2 bases and 6 bases respectively, with 11 bases between them. Germline V gives CDR1 MNHEY, CDR2 SMNVEV (reference sequence). This CDR3 contains 14 residues.

The chain has TRBV2 and TRBJ1-2; D call uncertain. Germline V gene data show CDR1 as SNHLY and CDR2 as FYNNEI. The V end lost 8 bases, the J end lost 7 bases, and 14 bases lay between the germline ends. The CDR3 is 12 amino acids. Written as DNA, the CDR3 is TGTGCCAGCCTCCCGGATAGAGGTGGCTACACCTTC. Translated: CASLPDRGGYTF.

This clonotype was observed once. The chain has TRBV10-2 and TRBJ2-5, with D perhaps TRBD2 (6 bases). The CDR3 covers 13 residues. In germline, CDR1 is WSHSY, CDR2 SAAADI. Trimming removed 4 bases at V and 5 bases at J, with 11 bases between. The CDR3 nucleotides read TGCGCCAGCAGTGTCTCTAGCGTGGAGACCCAGTACTTC. This sequence encodes CASSVSSVETQYF.

The chain combines TRBV2 with TRBJ1-4; 8 bases align to TRBD1. The CDR3 is made up of 16 amino acids. V dropped 10 bases and J dropped 0; count of bases not matched to a gene: 10. Germline CDR1 and CDR2: SNHLY and FYNNEI. CDR3 protein: CATTRDRTATNEKLFF. In DNA, the CDR3 is TGTGCCACAACGAGGGACAGGACTGCAACTAATGAAAAACTGTTTTTT.

In its sample, this clonotype was seen a few times. This chain uses TRBV11-2 with TRBJ1-1; possibly TRBD1 for D (5 bases). V lost 1 base and J 3 bases, leaving 9 bases between the germline ends. CDR1 is SGHAT, CDR2 FQNNGV, per germline. The CDR3 contains 14 residues. For the CDR3, the DNA is TGTGCCAGCAGCTTAGGGCTCAGGGACACTGAAGCTTTCTTT. Its protein product is CASSLGLRDTEAFF.

The CDR3 is CATSDANYGYTF. The CDR3 nucleotides read TGTGCCACCAGTGATGCGAACTATGGCTACACCTTC. The chain carries TRBV24-1 and TRBJ1-2, with unresolved D. V lost 3 bases and J 2 bases, leaving 3 bases between the germline ends. The germline V gene has CDR1 KGHDR and CDR2 SFDVKD. CDR3 length equals 12 residues.

This clonotype was counted only a few times. The chain carries TRBV28 and TRBJ2-7; TRBD2 aligns across 8 bases. CDR1 and CDR2 from the germline V gene are MDHEN and SYDVKM. Trimming at V came to 4 bases and at J to 0 bases, leaving 5 bases not matched to a gene. There are 15 residues in the CDR3. The CDR3 spells CASSSTGTSSYEQYF. The CDR3 coding sequence is TGTGCCAGCAGTTCCACCGGGACTAGCTCCTACGAGCAGTACTTC.

This chain's CDR3 is CASSTSLADRVGTEAFF. CDR3 DNA sequence: TGTGCCAGTAGCACCTCTCTCGCGGACAGGGTTGGCACTGAAGCTTTCTTT. This sequence joins TRBV19 and TRBJ1-1, with 8 bases that match TRBD1. The ends lost 6 bases at V and 4 bases at J; junction bases unmatched: 16. This CDR3 region has 17 residues. Germline CDR1 and CDR2: LNHDA and SQIVND (reference sequence).

The genes are TRBV4-1 and TRBJ2-3, with 12 nucleotides matching TRBD1. The CDR3 contains 16 residues. CDR1 is MGHRA and CDR2 is YSYEKL in the germline V gene. The V gene end was trimmed by 4 bases and the J gene end by 3 bases; junction bases not matched to a gene: 5. CDR3 region: CASSLGQGALTDTQYF. DNA of the CDR3: TGCGCCAGCAGCCTGGGACAGGGGGCCCTAACAGATACGCAGTATTTT.

This chain links TRBV7-6 with TRBJ2-3; a weak D match, TRBD2 (5 bases). There are 15 residues in the CDR3. Germline CDR1 reads SGHVS; CDR2 reads FNYEAQ. The V gene lost 5 bases and the J gene lost 1 base, with 13 bases spanning the gap. For the CDR3, the DNA is TGTGCCAGCAGCCCCCCGGGCGGGCGCACAGATACGCAGTATTTT. The encoded protein is CASSPPGGRTDTQYF.

This clonotype was detected a few times. The V gene is TRBV12-3 or TRBV12-4, the J gene TRBJ2-1; no reliable D call. V lost 1 base and J lost 6, with 1 base in between. The CDR3 runs 11 residues. This CDR3 reads CASSLVNEQFF. Written as DNA, the CDR3 is TGTGCCAGCAGTTTAGTCAATGAGCAGTTCTTC.

The chain combines TRBV6-2 or TRBV6-3 with TRBJ2-3; 8 positions agree with TRBD2. This CDR3 is 14 amino acids long. Unmatched junction bases numbered 6, after V lost 8 bases and J lost 2 bases. CDR1 and CDR2 from the germline V gene are MNHEY and SVGEGT. This CDR3 reads CASLGLALTDTQYF. CDR3 DNA sequence: TGTGCCAGCTTAGGACTAGCACTCACAGATACGCAGTATTTT.

This chain connects TRBV7-2 to TRBJ2-7; D gene uncertain. Germline CDR1 reads SGHTA; CDR2 reads FQGNSA. Between the trimmed V and J ends, which lost 1 base and 5 bases, there was a span of 12 bases. The CDR3 extends over 14 amino acids. This chain's CDR3 is CASSLGLVPNEQYF. CDR3 bases: TGTGCCAGCAGCTTAGGTCTAGTTCCCAACGAGCAGTACTTC.

The rearrangement joins TRBV2 to TRBJ1-1, with D perhaps matching TRBD1 (6 bases). Per germline, CDR1 SNHLY and CDR2 FYNNEI. Trimming cost V 3 bases and J 5 bases, with 13 bases left between them. There are 14 residues in the CDR3. The CDR3 sequence is CASSDGGRSTEAFF. In DNA form, the CDR3 reads TGTGCCAGCAGTGATGGGGGGCGTTCGACTGAAGCTTTCTTT.

A few counts support this clonotype. The chain carries TRBV20-1 and TRBJ2-7; the match to TRBD2 covers 7 bases. CDR1 is DFQATT, CDR2 SNEGSKA, per germline (reference sequence). The trim removed 0 bases at V and 4 bases at J, leaving 9 bases unmatched. The CDR3 is 15 amino acids. CDR3 DNA sequence: TGCAGTGCTAGAGATGGACCGGGACTACCGTACGAGCAGTACTTC. The encoded protein is CSARDGPGLPYEQYF.

This clonotype was recorded a few times. The chain uses TRBV15 and TRBJ1-1, with a weak D call TRBD1 (5 bases). V was pared by 0 bases and J by 1 base, with 9 bases between. The CDR3 extends over 15 amino acids. Germline loops: CDR1 LNHNV, CDR2 YYDKDF (reference sequence). The CDR3 reads CATSRDNQGNTEAFF. The CDR3 DNA reads TGTGCCACCAGCAGAGATAATCAGGGGAACACTGAAGCTTTCTTT.

This clonotype was counted a few times. The chain joins TRBV11-2 to TRBJ1-1; D possibly corresponds to TRBD1 (5 bases). V lost 2 bases and J 8 bases, leaving 12 bases between the germline ends. CDR3 length: 13 residues. Germline V CDR1 and CDR2: SGHAT, FQNNGV. CDR3 sequence: CASSLQGTGEAFF. CDR3 bases: TGTGCCAGCAGCTTACAGGGAACGGGGGAAGCTTTCTTT. Together with reference TRBV11-2 and TRBJ1-1, the CDR3 gives the full variable domain: EAGVAQSPRYKIIEKRQSVAFWCNPISGHATLYWYQQILGQGPKLLIQFQNNGVVDDSQLPKDRFSAERLKGVDSTLKIQPAKLEDSAVYLCASSLQGTGEAFFGQGTRLTVV.

This chain joins TRBV2 and TRBJ1-3, with unresolved D. Germline values: CDR1 SNHLY, CDR2 FYNNEI. V dropped 10 bases and J dropped 0 bases, with 7 bases sitting between them. This CDR3 has 12 amino acids. CDR3 sequence reads: CAILASGNTIYF. CDR3 coding DNA: TGTGCCATTCTGGCCTCTGGAAACACCATATATTTT.